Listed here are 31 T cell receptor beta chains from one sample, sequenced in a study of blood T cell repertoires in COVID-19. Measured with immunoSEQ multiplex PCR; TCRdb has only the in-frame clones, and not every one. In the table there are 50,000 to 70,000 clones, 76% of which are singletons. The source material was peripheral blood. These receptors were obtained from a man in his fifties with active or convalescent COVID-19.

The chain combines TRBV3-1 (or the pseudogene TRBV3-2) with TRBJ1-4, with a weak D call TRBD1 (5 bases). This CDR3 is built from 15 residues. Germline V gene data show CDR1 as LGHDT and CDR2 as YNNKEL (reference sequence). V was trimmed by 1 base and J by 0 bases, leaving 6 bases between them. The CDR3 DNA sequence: TGTGCCAGCAGCCAAGGGGGGGCAACTAATGAAAAACTGTTTTTT. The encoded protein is CASSQGGATNEKLFF.

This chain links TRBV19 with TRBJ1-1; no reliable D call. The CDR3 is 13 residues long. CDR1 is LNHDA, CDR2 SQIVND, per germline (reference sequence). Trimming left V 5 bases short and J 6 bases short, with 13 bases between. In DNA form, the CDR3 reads TGTGCCAGTAGTGTCAGACCCGGGGCTGAAGCTTTCTTT. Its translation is CASSVRPGAEAFF. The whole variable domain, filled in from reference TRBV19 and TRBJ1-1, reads DGGITQSPKYLFRKEGQNVTLSCEQNLNHDAMYWYRQDPGQGLRLIYYSQIVNDFQKGDIAEGYSVSREKKESFPLTVTSAQKNPTAFYLCASSVRPGAEAFFGQGTRLTVV.

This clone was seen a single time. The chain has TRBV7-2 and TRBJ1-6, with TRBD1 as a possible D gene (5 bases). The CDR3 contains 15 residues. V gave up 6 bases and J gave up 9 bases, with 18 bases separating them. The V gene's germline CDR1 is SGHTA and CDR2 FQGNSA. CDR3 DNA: TGTGCCAGCAGGTGGAGGGGTAAGGGTGTTTCACCCCTCCACTTT. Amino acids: CASRWRGKGVSPLHF.

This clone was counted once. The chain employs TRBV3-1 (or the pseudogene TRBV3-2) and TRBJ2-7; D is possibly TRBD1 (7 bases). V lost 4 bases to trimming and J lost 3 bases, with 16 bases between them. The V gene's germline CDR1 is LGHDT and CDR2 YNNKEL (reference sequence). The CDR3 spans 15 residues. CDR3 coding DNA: TGTGCCAGCAGCCTCCTCCATCAGGGGGGCTACGAGCAGTACTTC. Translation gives CASSLLHQGGYEQYF.

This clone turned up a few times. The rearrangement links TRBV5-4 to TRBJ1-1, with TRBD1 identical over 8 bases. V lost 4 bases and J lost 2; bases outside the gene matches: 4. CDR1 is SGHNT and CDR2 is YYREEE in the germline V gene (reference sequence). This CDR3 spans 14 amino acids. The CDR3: CASSDGQGNTEAFF. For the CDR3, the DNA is TGTGCCAGCAGCGACGGACAGGGAAACACTGAAGCTTTCTTT.

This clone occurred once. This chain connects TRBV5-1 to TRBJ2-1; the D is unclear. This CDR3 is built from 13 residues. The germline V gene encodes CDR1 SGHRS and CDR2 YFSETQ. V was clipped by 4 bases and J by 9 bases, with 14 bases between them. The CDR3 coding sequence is TGCGCCAGCAGCGGAGAGAGAGGCGGTGAGCAGTTCTTC. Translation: CASSGERGGEQFF.

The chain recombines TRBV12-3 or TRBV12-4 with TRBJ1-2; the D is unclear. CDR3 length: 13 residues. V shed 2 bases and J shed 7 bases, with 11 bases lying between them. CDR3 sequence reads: CASSLLEGGGYTF. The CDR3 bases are TGTGCCAGCAGTTTATTGGAGGGAGGTGGCTACACCTTC.

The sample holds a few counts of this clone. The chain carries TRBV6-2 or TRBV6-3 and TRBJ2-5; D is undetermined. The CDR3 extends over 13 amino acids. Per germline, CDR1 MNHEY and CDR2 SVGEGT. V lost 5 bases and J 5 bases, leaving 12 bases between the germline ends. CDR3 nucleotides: TGTGCCAGCAGTAATACGCGAATGGAGACCCAGTACTTC. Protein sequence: CASSNTRMETQYF.

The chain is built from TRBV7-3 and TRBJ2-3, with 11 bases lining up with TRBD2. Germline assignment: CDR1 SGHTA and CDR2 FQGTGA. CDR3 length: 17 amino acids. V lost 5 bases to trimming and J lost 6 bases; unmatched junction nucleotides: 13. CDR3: CASSPLTSGMPTDTQYF. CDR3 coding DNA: TGTGCCAGCAGCCCGCTGACTAGCGGGATGCCCACCGATACGCAGTATTTT.

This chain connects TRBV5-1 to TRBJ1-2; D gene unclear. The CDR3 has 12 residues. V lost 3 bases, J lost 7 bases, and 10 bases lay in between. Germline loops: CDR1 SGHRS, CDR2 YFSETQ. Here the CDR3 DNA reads TGCGCCAGCAGCTCCGGACTGGGTGGCTACACCTTC. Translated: CASSSGLGGYTF.

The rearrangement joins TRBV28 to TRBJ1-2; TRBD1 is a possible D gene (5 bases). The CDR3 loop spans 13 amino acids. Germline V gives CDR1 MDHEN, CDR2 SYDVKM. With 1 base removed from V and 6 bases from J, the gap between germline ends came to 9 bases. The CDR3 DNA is TGTGCCAGCAGTTTATTGGGGCCAAATGGCTACACCTTC. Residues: CASSLLGPNGYTF.

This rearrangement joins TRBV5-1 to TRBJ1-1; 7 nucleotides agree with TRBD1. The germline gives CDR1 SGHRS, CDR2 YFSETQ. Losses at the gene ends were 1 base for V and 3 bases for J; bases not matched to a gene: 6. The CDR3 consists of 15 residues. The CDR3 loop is CASSLRQGGHTEAFF. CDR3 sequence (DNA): TGCGCCAGCAGCTTGCGGCAGGGGGGACACACTGAAGCTTTCTTT.

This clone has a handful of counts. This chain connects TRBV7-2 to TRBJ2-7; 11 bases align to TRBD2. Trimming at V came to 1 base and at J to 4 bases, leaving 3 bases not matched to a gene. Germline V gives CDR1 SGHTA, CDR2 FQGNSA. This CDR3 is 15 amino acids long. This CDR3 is CASSLGVAGGYEQYF. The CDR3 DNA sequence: TGTGCCAGCAGCTTAGGGGTAGCGGGAGGGTACGAGCAGTACTTC.

In DNA, the CDR3 is TGTGCCAGCAGCTTAACGTCAACAGGGGGCATTAATGAAAAACTGTTTTTT. It encodes CASSLTSTGGINEKLFF. The chain joins TRBV7-6 to TRBJ1-4, with TRBD1 matching 9 bases. The CDR3 totals 17 residues. The junction had 8 bases not matched to a gene; V was cut back by 2 bases and J by 4 bases. The V gene's germline CDR1 is SGHVS and CDR2 FNYEAQ. Combining the CDR3 with reference TRBV7-6 and TRBJ1-4 gives the whole variable domain GAGVSQSPRYKVTKRGQDVALRCDPISGHVSLYWYRQALGQGPEFLTYFNYEAQQDKSGLPNDRFSAERPEGSISTLTIQRTEQRDSAMYRCASSLTSTGGINEKLFFGSGTQLSVL.

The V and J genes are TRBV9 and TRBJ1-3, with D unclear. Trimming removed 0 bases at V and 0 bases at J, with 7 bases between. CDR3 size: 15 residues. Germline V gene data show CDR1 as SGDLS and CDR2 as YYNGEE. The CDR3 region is CASSVATSSGNTIYF. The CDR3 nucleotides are TGTGCCAGCAGCGTAGCCACGAGCTCTGGAAACACCATATATTTT. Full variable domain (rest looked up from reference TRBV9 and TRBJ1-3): DSGVTQTPKHLITATGQRVTLRCSPRSGDLSVYWYQQSLDQGLQFLIQYYNGEERAKGNILERFSAQQFPDLHSELNLSSLELGDSALYFCASSVATSSGNTIYFGEGSWLTVV.

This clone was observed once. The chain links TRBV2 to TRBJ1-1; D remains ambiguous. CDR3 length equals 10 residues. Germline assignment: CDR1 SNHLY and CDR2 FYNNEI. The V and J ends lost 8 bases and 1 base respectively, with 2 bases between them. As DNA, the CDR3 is TGTGCCAGCCAGAACACTGAAGCTTTCTTT. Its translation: CASQNTEAFF.

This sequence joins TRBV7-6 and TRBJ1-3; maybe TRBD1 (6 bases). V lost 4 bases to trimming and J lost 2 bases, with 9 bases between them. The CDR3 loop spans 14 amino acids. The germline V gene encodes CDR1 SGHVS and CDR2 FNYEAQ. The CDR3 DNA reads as TGTGCCAGCAGCTCGACAGGTCCTGGAAACACCATATATTTT. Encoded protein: CASSSTGPGNTIYF.

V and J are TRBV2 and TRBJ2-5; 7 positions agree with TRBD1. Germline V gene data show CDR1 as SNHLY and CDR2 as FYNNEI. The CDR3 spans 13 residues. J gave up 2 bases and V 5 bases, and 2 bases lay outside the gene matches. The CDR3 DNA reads TGTGCCAGCAGTCCGGACAGGCAAGAGACCCAGTACTTC. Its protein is CASSPDRQETQYF.

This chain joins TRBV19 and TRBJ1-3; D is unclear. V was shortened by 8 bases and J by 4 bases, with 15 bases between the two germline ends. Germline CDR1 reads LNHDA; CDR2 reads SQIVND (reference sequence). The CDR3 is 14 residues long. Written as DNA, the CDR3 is TGTGCCAGTGAGGCCGGGAGTTTGGGAAACACCATATATTTT. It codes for CASEAGSLGNTIYF.

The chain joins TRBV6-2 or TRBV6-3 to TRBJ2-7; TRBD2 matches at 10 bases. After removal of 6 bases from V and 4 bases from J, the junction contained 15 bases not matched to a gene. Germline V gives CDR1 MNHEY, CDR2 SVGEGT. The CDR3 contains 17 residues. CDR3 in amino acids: CASSRAGASGRVYEQYF. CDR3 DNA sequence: TGTGCCAGCAGCCGGGCGGGGGCTAGCGGGAGAGTGTACGAGCAGTACTTC.

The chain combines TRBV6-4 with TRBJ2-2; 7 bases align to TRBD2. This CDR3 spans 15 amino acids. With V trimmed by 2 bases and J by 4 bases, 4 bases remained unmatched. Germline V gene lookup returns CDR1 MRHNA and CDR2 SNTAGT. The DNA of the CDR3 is TGTGCCAGCAGTGACGGGAGGGCCGGCACCGGGGAGCTGTTTTTT. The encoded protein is CASSDGRAGTGELFF.

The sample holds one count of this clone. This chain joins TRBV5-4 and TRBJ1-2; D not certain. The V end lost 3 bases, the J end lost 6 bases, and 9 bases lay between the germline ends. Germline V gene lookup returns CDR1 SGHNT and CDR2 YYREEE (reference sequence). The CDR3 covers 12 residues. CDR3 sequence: CASSYLLDGYTF. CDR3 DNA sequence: TGTGCCAGCAGCTACTTACTTGATGGCTACACCTTC.

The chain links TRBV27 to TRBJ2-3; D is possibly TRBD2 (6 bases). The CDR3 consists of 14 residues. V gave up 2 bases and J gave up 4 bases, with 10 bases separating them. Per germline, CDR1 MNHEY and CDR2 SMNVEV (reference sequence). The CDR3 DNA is TGTGCCAGCAGTTTAGAACTAGCAGCAGATACGCAGTATTTT. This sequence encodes CASSLELAADTQYF.

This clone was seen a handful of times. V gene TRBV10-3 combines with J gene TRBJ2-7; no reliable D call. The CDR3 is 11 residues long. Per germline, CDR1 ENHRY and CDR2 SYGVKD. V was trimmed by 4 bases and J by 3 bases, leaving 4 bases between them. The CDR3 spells CAISGNYEQYF. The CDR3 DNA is TGTGCCATCAGTGGTAACTACGAGCAGTACTTC.

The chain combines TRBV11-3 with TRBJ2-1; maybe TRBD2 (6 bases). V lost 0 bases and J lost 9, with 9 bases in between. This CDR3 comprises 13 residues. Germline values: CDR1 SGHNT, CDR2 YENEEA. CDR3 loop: CASSLDRGAEQFF. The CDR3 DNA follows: TGTGCCAGCAGCTTAGATCGCGGGGCTGAGCAGTTCTTC.

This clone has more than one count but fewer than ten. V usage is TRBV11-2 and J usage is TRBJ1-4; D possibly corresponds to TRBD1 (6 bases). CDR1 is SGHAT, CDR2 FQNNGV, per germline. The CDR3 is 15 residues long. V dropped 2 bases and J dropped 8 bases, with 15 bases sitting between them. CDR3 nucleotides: TGTGCCAGCAGCTTATTTGGGGGGGCAAAGGAAAAACTGTTTTTT. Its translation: CASSLFGGAKEKLFF.

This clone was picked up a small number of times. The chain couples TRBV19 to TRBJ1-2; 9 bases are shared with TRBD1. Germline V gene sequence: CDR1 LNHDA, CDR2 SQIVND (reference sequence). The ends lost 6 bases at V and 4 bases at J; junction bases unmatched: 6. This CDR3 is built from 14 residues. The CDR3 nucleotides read TGTGCCAGTAGACCCCCGGGACAGGGCTATGGCTACACCTTC. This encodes CASRPPGQGYGYTF.

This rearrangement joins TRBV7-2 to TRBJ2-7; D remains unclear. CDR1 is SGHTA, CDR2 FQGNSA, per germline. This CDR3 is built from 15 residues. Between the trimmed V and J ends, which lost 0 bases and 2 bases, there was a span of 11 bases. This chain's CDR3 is CASSLAVGGAYEQYF. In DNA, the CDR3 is TGTGCCAGCAGCTTAGCTGTTGGCGGTGCCTACGAGCAGTACTTC.

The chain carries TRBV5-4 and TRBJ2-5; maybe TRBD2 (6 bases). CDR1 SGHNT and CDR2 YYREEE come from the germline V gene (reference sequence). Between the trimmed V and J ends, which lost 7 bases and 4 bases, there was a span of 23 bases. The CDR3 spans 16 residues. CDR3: CASGNGGGTMLETQYF. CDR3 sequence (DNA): TGTGCCAGCGGAAATGGCGGCGGGACCATGTTAGAGACCCAGTACTTC.

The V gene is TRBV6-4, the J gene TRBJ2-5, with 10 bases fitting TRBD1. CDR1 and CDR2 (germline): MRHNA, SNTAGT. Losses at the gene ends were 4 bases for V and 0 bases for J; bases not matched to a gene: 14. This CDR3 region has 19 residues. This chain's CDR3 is CASSGDRGETYRNQETQYF. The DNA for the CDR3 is TGTGCCAGCAGTGGGGACAGGGGCGAAACGTACCGAAACCAAGAGACCCAGTACTTC.

The CDR3 bases are TGTGCCAGTAGTATGTCCCGCGGGAACACTGAAGCTTTCTTT. Protein product: CASSMSRGNTEAFF. The chain uses TRBV19 and TRBJ1-1; no reliable D call. CDR1 is LNHDA and CDR2 is SQIVND in the germline V gene (reference sequence). The CDR3 has 14 amino acids. Trimming left V 3 bases short and J 1 base short, with 9 bases between.